The clone carrying this TCR beta chain was seen a few times. TCRdb called the 5' RACE reads again in MiXCR, with one record for every CDR3 protein. Of 280,000 or so distinct CDR3 sequences listed, approximately 10% are singletons. The entry originates in a study of T cells after yellow fever vaccination. V lost 4 bases, J lost 4 bases, and 7 bases stayed unmatched. Germline V gene sequence: CDR1 SGHRS, CDR2 YFSETQ. CDR3 length: 16 residues. The chain employs TRBV5-1 and TRBJ2-5, with TRBD2 matching 13 bases. The clonotype comes from a man aged 18 to 30 who received the YFV17D yellow fever vaccine. The specimen comprised CD4+ T cells sorted from PBMCs, sampled 5 days after the yellow fever booster vaccination. The CDR3 loop is CASSRGTSGARETQYF. The CDR3, as DNA: TGCGCCAGCAGCCGCGGGACTAGCGGGGCTCGAGAGACCCAGTACTTC.